The 29 T cell receptor beta chains below all came from one sample that was sequenced in a study of cytomegalovirus exposure and HLA in healthy donors. The study ran its PCR with 60 Vbeta and 13 Jbeta primers. Measured with immunoSEQ multiplex PCR; TCRdb has only the in-frame clones, and not every one. The sample includes 99,000 or so clones, 65% to 85% of them seen just once. Sequences were obtained from PBMCs. These receptors were taken from a man between 18 and 29 years old in good health and CMV-seronegative.

The chain combines TRBV20-1 with TRBJ1-2; 7 positions agree with TRBD1. CDR3 length equals 11 residues. The germline CDR1 and CDR2 sequences are DFQATT and SNEGSKA (reference sequence). With V trimmed by 6 bases and J by 8 bases, 6 bases remained unmatched. CDR3 amino acids: CSAPTGWGYTF. CDR3 coding DNA: TGCAGTGCCCCGACAGGGTGGGGCTACACCTTC.

The sample holds a few counts of this clone. This chain uses TRBV27 with TRBJ1-1; no reliable D call. This CDR3 region has 16 residues. Trimming left V 6 bases short and J 5 bases short, with 22 bases between. CDR1 and CDR2 (germline): MNHEY, SMNVEV (reference sequence). The CDR3 DNA is TGTGCCAGCAGCGTAGGCCGGGGATGGGGAGGGACTGAAGCTTTCTTT. This codes for CASSVGRGWGGTEAFF.

As regards this clone: One junction end does not reproduce the germline sequence, and a read error may be involved. This sample includes further DNA sequences coding for the same CDR3. The CDR3 region is CSSSLGGGGYTF. The CDR3 bases are TGTTCCAGCAGCTTAGGAGGGGGAGGCTACACCTTC. The chain has TRBV7-9 and TRBJ1-2, with D perhaps matching TRBD1 (6 bases). The germline V gene has CDR1 SEHNR and CDR2 FQNEAQ (reference sequence). The CDR3 is made up of 12 amino acids.

The chain is built from TRBV30 and TRBJ2-3, with 9 bases that match TRBD2. CDR3 size: 16 residues. Trimming took 0 bases from V and 6 from J; bases not matched to a gene: 10. Germline V gene sequence: CDR1 GTSNPN, CDR2 SVGIG (reference sequence). This chain's CDR3 is CAWSVRTSARTDTQYF. In DNA form, the CDR3 reads TGTGCCTGGAGTGTACGGACTAGCGCGCGGACGGATACGCAGTATTTT.

This CDR3 is CASTGGTEAFF. The CDR3 coding sequence is TGTGCCAGCACAGGGGGAACTGAAGCTTTCTTT. The rearrangement links TRBV6-5 to TRBJ1-1, with 7 positions matching TRBD1. CDR3 length: 11 amino acids. V lost 7 bases and J lost 5; bases outside the gene matches: 1. Germline assignment: CDR1 MNHEY and CDR2 SVGAGI.

The genes are TRBV11-1 and TRBJ2-3; D is possibly TRBD2 (6 bases). Germline V gene lookup returns CDR1 SGHAT and CDR2 FQDESV (reference sequence). The length of the CDR3 is 17 residues. V lost 2 bases to trimming and J lost 0 bases, with 15 bases between them. For the CDR3, the DNA is TGTGCCAGCAGCTTATCCACTAGCTTAACTAGCACAGATACGCAGTATTTT. Translation gives CASSLSTSLTSTDTQYF.

V is TRBV28 and J is TRBJ1-5; possibly TRBD1 for D (5 bases). The germline V and J ends were trimmed by 8 bases and 3 bases, with 14 bases remaining between them. Germline CDR1 reads MDHEN; CDR2 reads SYDVKM. CDR3 length: 14 amino acids. CDR3: CASVLSGDNQPQHF. As DNA, the CDR3 is TGTGCCAGCGTTCTCTCGGGGGACAATCAGCCCCAGCATTTT.

The V and J genes are TRBV5-1 and TRBJ2-2; the match to TRBD2 covers 10 bases. The ends lost 4 bases at V and 2 bases at J; junction bases unmatched: 8. The germline V gene has CDR1 SGHRS and CDR2 YFSETQ. The length of the CDR3 is 17 residues. CDR3 DNA sequence: TGCGCCAGCAGCCCTAGGACTAGCGGACCTAACACCGGGGAGCTGTTTTTT. Translation gives CASSPRTSGPNTGELFF.

This clone was found once. The chain joins TRBV5-4 to TRBJ2-3; D perhaps matches TRBD2 (5 bases). Deletions cut 0 bases from V and 1 base from J, with 12 bases between. This CDR3 is 16 amino acids long. Germline values: CDR1 SGHNT, CDR2 YYREEE (reference sequence). CDR3 sequence: CASSLEGRFGTDTQYF. CDR3 bases: TGTGCCAGCAGCTTGGAAGGGAGATTCGGCACAGATACGCAGTATTTT.

There are a few counts of this clone. The chain couples TRBV10-2 to TRBJ2-7; 10 nucleotides align to TRBD2. Germline V gene lookup returns CDR1 WSHSY and CDR2 SAAADI. The junction had 5 bases not matched to a gene; V was cut back by 0 bases and J by 6 bases. There are 15 residues in the CDR3. CDR3 coding DNA: TGCGCCAGCAGTGAGTCTTCACTAGCGGGACGCGAGCAGTACTTC. Translation gives CASSESSLAGREQYF.

The chain carries TRBV5-1 and TRBJ1-4; unclear D gene. Between the trimmed V and J ends, which lost 2 bases and 8 bases, there was a span of 13 bases. This CDR3 is built from 14 residues. CDR1 SGHRS and CDR2 YFSETQ come from the germline V gene. The CDR3 protein is CASSFTALKEKLFF. In DNA, the CDR3 is TGCGCCAGCAGCTTTACAGCTCTGAAGGAAAAACTGTTTTTT.

The chain has TRBV7-3 and TRBJ1-5; TRBD1 might be the D (6 bases). Per germline, CDR1 SGHTA and CDR2 FQGTGA. The CDR3 covers 17 residues. Trimming pared 6 bases from V and 2 bases from J, leaving 20 bases between. For the CDR3, the DNA is TGTGCCAGCAGTCGCAATTTACAGGGACTAGGCAATCAGCCCCAGCATTTT. This encodes CASSRNLQGLGNQPQHF.

The chain recombines TRBV5-4 with TRBJ1-2; possible D gene TRBD1, 6 bases. The CDR3 consists of 13 residues. V lost 3 bases to trimming and J lost 8 bases, with 14 bases between them. Germline V lookup: CDR1 SGHNT, CDR2 YYREEE (reference sequence). The CDR3 DNA is TGTGCCAGCAGCTCATATGGGGGGGCCGGCTACACCTTC. It yields the protein CASSSYGGAGYTF. The full variable domain, with the rest looked up from reference TRBV5-4 and TRBJ1-2, is ETGVTQSPTHLIKTRGQQVTLRCSSQSGHNTVSWYQQALGQGPQFIFQYYREEENGRGNFPPRFSGLQFPNYSSELNVNALELDDSALYLCASSSYGGAGYTFGSGTRLTVV.

The genes are TRBV5-1 and TRBJ2-2; D might be TRBD2 (5 bases). CDR1 and CDR2 (germline): SGHRS, YFSETQ. Trimming removed 6 bases from V and 2 bases from J, with 14 bases in between. The CDR3 loop spans 15 amino acids. The CDR3 spells CASTFSPGNTGELFF. In DNA, the CDR3 is TGCGCCAGCACCTTTAGTCCGGGAAACACCGGGGAGCTGTTTTTT.

This chain joins TRBV7-2 and TRBJ2-5, with D perhaps TRBD2 (6 bases). The germline CDR1 and CDR2 sequences are SGHTA and FQGNSA. The CDR3 is 14 residues long. The ends were cut back, 5 bases at V and 2 bases at J, with 12 bases in the middle. The CDR3 loop is CASSPPGEQETQYF. CDR3 DNA: TGTGCCAGCAGCCCGCCGGGGGAGCAAGAGACCCAGTACTTC. Full variable domain (missing parts from reference TRBV7-2 and TRBJ2-5): GAGVSQSPSNKVTEKGKDVELRCDPISGHTALYWYRQSLGQGLEFLIYFQGNSAPDKSGLPSDRFSAERTGGSVSTLTIQRTQQEDSAVYLCASSPPGEQETQYFGPGTRLLVL.

The V and J genes are TRBV6-4 and TRBJ2-3; D is unresolved. V was trimmed by 2 bases and J by 6 bases, leaving 9 bases between them. The germline CDR1 and CDR2 sequences are MRHNA and SNTAGT. CDR3 length equals 13 residues. This CDR3 reads CASSDQRRDTQYF. As DNA, the CDR3 is TGTGCCAGCAGTGACCAGCGACGCGATACGCAGTATTTT.

This clone qualifies as medium-sized. The chain employs TRBV5-6 and TRBJ2-6; D might be TRBD2 (5 bases). The germline V gene has CDR1 SGHDT and CDR2 YYEEEE. The V end was cut by 0 bases, the J end by 2 bases, with 6 bases between. The CDR3 is 15 residues long. This chain's CDR3 is CASSLGGPGANVLTF. The DNA for the CDR3 is TGTGCCAGCAGCTTGGGAGGGCCTGGGGCCAACGTCCTGACTTTC.

The rearrangement links TRBV5-1 to TRBJ1-2; no clear D gene. Germline lookup yields CDR1 SGHRS and CDR2 YFSETQ. The CDR3 covers 16 residues. V was cut by 0 bases and J by 4 bases, with 16 bases left in between. CDR3 nucleotide sequence: TGCGCCAGCAGCTTGGACCGGGGAAGCTCGCCCTATGGCTACACCTTC. Amino acids: CASSLDRGSSPYGYTF.

The chain joins TRBV30 to TRBJ1-1; 7 positions match TRBD1. Per the germline V gene, CDR1 is GTSNPN and CDR2 is SVGIG (reference sequence). The CDR3 is 13 amino acids. V was clipped by 3 bases and J by 1 base; unmatched bases: 2. CDR3 region: CAWRGTANTEAFF. Here the CDR3 DNA reads TGTGCCTGGAGAGGGACAGCGAACACTGAAGCTTTCTTT.

The V and J genes are TRBV6-4 and TRBJ1-1; D gene unclear. The CDR3 extends over 13 amino acids. In germline, CDR1 is MRHNA, CDR2 SNTAGT. V was pared by 4 bases and J by 3 bases, with 9 bases between. CDR3: CASSAAADTEAFF. For the CDR3, the DNA is TGTGCCAGCAGTGCCGCGGCTGACACTGAAGCTTTCTTT.

J is TRBJ1-2 and V is TRBV10-3; no definite D call. V lost 7 bases to trimming and J lost 5 bases, with 14 bases between them. The CDR3 has 13 amino acids. Germline V gives CDR1 ENHRY, CDR2 SYGVKD. CDR3 in DNA: TGTGCCATCACCATAGACACATTATATGGCTACACCTTC. It yields the protein CAITIDTLYGYTF.

This clone was counted ten times or more. The rearrangement uses TRBV2 and TRBJ2-7, with TRBD2 identical over 7 bases. The length of the CDR3 is 14 residues. Germline assignment: CDR1 SNHLY and CDR2 FYNNEI. V lost 5 bases, J lost 3 bases, and 7 bases stayed unmatched. The CDR3 DNA reads as TGTGCCAGCAGTTTAGCCGGGACTAACTACGAGCAGTACTTC. Its protein is CASSLAGTNYEQYF. The variable domain in full, with the rest retrieved from reference TRBV2 and TRBJ2-7, is EPEVTQTPSHQVTQMGQEVILRCVPISNHLYFYWYRQILGQKVEFLVSFYNNEISEKSEIFDDQFSVERPDGSNFTLKIRSTKLEDSAMYFCASSLAGTNYEQYFGPGTRLTVT.

The chain has TRBV15 and TRBJ1-1, with D possibly being TRBD1 (6 bases). V lost 4 bases, J lost 5 bases, and 14 bases lay in between. Germline V lookup: CDR1 LNHNV, CDR2 YYDKDF (reference sequence). The CDR3 extends over 14 amino acids. The CDR3 region is CATSKGGGLTEAFF. The CDR3 nucleotides are TGTGCCACCAGCAAGGGAGGGGGATTAACTGAAGCTTTCTTT.

This clone showed up just a few times. CDR3: CASSQGASSGANVLTF. In nucleotides, the CDR3 is TGTGCCAGCAGCCAAGGGGCCTCCTCTGGGGCCAACGTCCTGACTTTC. This rearrangement joins TRBV5-4 to TRBJ2-6; weak D call: TRBD1 (5 bases). The CDR3 has 16 residues. The germline V gene has CDR1 SGHNT and CDR2 YYREEE (reference sequence). Trimming pared 4 bases from V and 0 bases from J, leaving 11 bases between.

The chain carries TRBV27 and TRBJ2-3; 8 bases agree with TRBD2. Germline-derived CDR1 and CDR2 are MNHEY and SMNVEV (reference sequence). Trimming at V came to 3 bases and at J to 2 bases, leaving 7 bases not matched to a gene. The CDR3 runs 16 residues. The CDR3 loop reads CASSFLIAGTTDTQYF. The CDR3, as DNA: TGTGCCAGCAGTTTCCTCATAGCGGGGACCACAGATACGCAGTATTTT.

The V call is TRBV7-9, the J call TRBJ1-4; D is unclear. This CDR3 is 14 amino acids long. V lost 0 bases and J lost 7, with 9 bases in between. The germline gives CDR1 SEHNR, CDR2 FQNEAQ (reference sequence). As DNA, the CDR3 is TGTGCCAGCAGCTTAGCGCGTGAAAGTGAAAAACTGTTTTTT. Its translation: CASSLARESEKLFF.

The V call is TRBV5-1, the J call TRBJ2-2; 10 nucleotides agree with TRBD2. The CDR3 runs 18 residues. J lost 4 bases, V lost 0 bases, and 9 bases had no gene match. Germline CDR1 SGHRS, CDR2 YFSETQ. The DNA for the CDR3 is TGCGCCAGCAGCTTGGAAGGGCTAGCGGGAGTCGGCACCGGGGAGCTGTTTTTT. Translation: CASSLEGLAGVGTGELFF.

The CDR3 sequence: CASSTDRTYEQYF. Here the CDR3 DNA reads TGTGCCAGTAGTACGGACAGGACGTACGAGCAGTACTTC. The chain uses TRBV19 and TRBJ2-7; 7 positions match TRBD1. There are 13 residues in the CDR3. Trimming took 4 bases from V and 4 from J; bases not matched to a gene: 4. Germline values: CDR1 LNHDA, CDR2 SQIVND (reference sequence). The whole variable domain, filled in from reference TRBV19 and TRBJ2-7, reads DGGITQSPKYLFRKEGQNVTLSCEQNLNHDAMYWYRQDPGQGLRLIYYSQIVNDFQKGDIAEGYSVSREKKESFPLTVTSAQKNPTAFYLCASSTDRTYEQYFGPGTRLTVT.

This clone was seen once. The rearrangement links TRBV7-9 to TRBJ2-3, with TRBD2 matching 7 bases. Germline CDR1 reads SEHNR; CDR2 reads FQNEAQ (reference sequence). V lost 1 base, J lost 6 bases, and 7 bases stayed unmatched. The CDR3 has 15 amino acids. CDR3 in DNA: TGTGCCAGCAGCTTAGTGCGGAGGCGGGGGGATACGCAGTATTTT. As protein: CASSLVRRRGDTQYF.